Listed here are 9 T cell receptor beta chains from one sample, sequenced in a study of cytomegalovirus exposure and HLA in healthy donors. The primer mix had 60 Vbeta and 13 Jbeta primers. TCRdb keeps only in-frame clones here, not all; method: immunoSEQ multiplex PCR. The table includes around 100,000 clones, 76% detected once. The sample consisted of PBMCs. All receptors derive from a woman between 50 and 59 years old in good health and CMV-seropositive.

The CDR3 bases are TGCGCCAGCAGTCACCCATGGGGGGTGGTGAACACTGAAGCTTTCTTT. Its translation: CASSHPWGVVNTEAFF. The chain is built from TRBV23-1 and TRBJ1-1, with a possible D match to TRBD1 (5 bases). TRBV23-1 is known as an ORF, though its function is uncertain. The CDR3 contains 16 residues. V was cut by 3 bases and J by 0 bases, with 14 bases left in between.

The chain couples TRBV30 to TRBJ1-1, with D hard to call. Germline lookup yields CDR1 GTSNPN and CDR2 SVGIG (reference sequence). V was clipped by 0 bases and J by 1 base, with 21 bases between them. This CDR3 is built from 18 residues. CDR3 sequence reads: CAWSVIRTGPVGNTEAFF. The CDR3 DNA reads TGTGCCTGGAGTGTAATAAGGACTGGCCCCGTCGGGAACACTGAAGCTTTCTTT.

This chain links TRBV7-8 with TRBJ2-5; no clear D gene. V lost 9 bases to trimming and J lost 5 bases, with 10 bases between them. Per germline, CDR1 SGHVS and CDR2 FQNEAQ. The CDR3 has 11 residues. The CDR3 region is CASRVVETQYF. Written as DNA, the CDR3 is TGTGCCAGTCGTGTCGTGGAGACCCAGTACTTC.

The J gene is TRBJ1-2, the V gene TRBV20-1; D is undetermined. CDR1 is DFQATT, CDR2 SNEGSKA, per germline (reference sequence). Trimming removed 5 bases at V and 8 bases at J, with 12 bases between. The CDR3 has 11 residues. The CDR3 DNA reads TGCAGTGCTCGAGGACTGTGGGGCTACACCTTC. As protein: CSARGLWGYTF.

The chain uses TRBV9 and TRBJ2-1; a possible D gene is TRBD2 (6 bases). CDR3 length: 13 amino acids. V lost 4 bases, J lost 14 bases, and 19 bases lay in between. From germline, CDR1 is SGDLS and CDR2 YYNGEE. CDR3 region: CASSQPPGGEEFF. For the CDR3, the DNA is TGTGCCAGCAGCCAACCCCCCGGGGGAGAGGAGTTCTTC.

The CDR3 DNA is TGTGCCAGCAGCTCACCGGGCCGGGACAGGGCCCAAGATACGCAGTATTTT. The encoded protein is CASSSPGRDRAQDTQYF. The rearrangement uses TRBV5-5 and TRBJ2-3; 9 nucleotides align to TRBD1. V trimming: 3 bases; J trimming: 5 bases; junction bases outside the gene matches: 13. Per the germline V gene, CDR1 is SGHKS and CDR2 is YYEKEE (reference sequence). This CDR3 comprises 17 residues.

This clone has just a few counts. Here the CDR3 reads CASSVDRFSRYGYTF. DNA of the CDR3: TGTGCCAGCAGCGTTGACAGATTTTCCCGCTATGGCTACACCTTC. V and J are TRBV9 and TRBJ1-2; tentatively, D is TRBD1 (5 bases). The germline CDR1 and CDR2 sequences are SGDLS and YYNGEE. The CDR3 is 15 amino acids. The V and J ends lost 2 bases and 4 bases respectively, with 15 bases between them.

This chain joins TRBV6-1 and TRBJ1-1; unclear D gene. This CDR3 has 12 amino acids. The germline V and J ends were trimmed by 5 bases and 7 bases, with 11 bases remaining between them. Germline CDR1 and CDR2: MNHNS and SASEGT. CDR3 residues: CASSPPANEAFF. The CDR3 DNA is TGTGCCAGCAGTCCCCCCGCTAATGAAGCTTTCTTT.

The genes are TRBV9 and TRBJ2-7; TRBD2 matches at 11 bases. The J segment lost 7 bases and the V segment lost 0 bases, leaving 3 bases of the junction unmatched. CDR3 length: 14 amino acids. CDR1 is SGDLS and CDR2 is YYNGEE in the germline V gene. The CDR3 DNA follows: TGTGCCAGCAGCGTAGGACTAGCGGGACCTGAGCAGTACTTC. It translates to CASSVGLAGPEQYF.